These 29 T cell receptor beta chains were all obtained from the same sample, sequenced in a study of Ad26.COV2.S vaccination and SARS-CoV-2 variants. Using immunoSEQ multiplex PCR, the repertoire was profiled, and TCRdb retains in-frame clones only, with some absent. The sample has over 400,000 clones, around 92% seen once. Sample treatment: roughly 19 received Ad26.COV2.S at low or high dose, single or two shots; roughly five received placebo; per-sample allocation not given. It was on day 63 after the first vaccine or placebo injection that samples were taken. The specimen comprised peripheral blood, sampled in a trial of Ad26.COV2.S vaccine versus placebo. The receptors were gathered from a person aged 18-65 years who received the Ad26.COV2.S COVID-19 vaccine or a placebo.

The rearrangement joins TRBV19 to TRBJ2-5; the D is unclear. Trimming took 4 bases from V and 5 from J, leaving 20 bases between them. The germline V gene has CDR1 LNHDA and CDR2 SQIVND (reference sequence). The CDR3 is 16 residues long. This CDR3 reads CASSTPSGSFDETQYF. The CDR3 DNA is TGTGCCAGTAGTACCCCCTCGGGTAGCTTTGATGAGACCCAGTACTTC.

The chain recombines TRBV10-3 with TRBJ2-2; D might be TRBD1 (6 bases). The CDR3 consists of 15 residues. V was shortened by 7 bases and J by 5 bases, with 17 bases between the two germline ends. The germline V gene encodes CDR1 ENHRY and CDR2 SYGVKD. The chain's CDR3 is CAIKRSGALTGELFF. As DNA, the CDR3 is TGTGCCATCAAAAGGTCAGGGGCGCTTACCGGGGAGCTGTTTTTT.

CDR3 sequence reads: CASTPGLALYEQYF. In nucleotides, the CDR3 is TGTGCCAGCACGCCGGGACTAGCGCTCTACGAGCAGTACTTC. The rearrangement joins TRBV6-5 to TRBJ2-7, with TRBD2 matching over 10 bases. The CDR3 length is 14 residues. J was trimmed by 3 bases and V by 7 bases; bases with no gene match: 6. Germline CDR1 MNHEY, CDR2 SVGAGI.

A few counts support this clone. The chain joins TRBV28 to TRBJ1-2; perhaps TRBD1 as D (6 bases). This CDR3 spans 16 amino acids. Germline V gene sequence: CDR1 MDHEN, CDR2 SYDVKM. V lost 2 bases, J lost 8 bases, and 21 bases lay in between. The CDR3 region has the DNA TGTGCCAGCAGTTTACGAGGCTTGGGACAACGTAGGGGCTACACCTTC. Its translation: CASSLRGLGQRRGYTF.

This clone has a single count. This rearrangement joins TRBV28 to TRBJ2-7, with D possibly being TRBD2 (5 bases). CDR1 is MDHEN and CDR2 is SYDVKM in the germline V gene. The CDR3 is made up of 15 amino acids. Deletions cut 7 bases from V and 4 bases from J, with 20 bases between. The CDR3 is CASIPRLAGNYEQYF. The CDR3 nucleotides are TGTGCCAGCATCCCTCGCCTAGCTGGGAATTACGAGCAGTACTTC.

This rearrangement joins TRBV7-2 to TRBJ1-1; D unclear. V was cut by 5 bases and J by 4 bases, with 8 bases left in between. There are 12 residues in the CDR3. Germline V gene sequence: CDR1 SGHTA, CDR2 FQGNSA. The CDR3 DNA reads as TGTGCCAGCAGCCGCACGCGCACTGAAGCTTTCTTT. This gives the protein CASSRTRTEAFF.

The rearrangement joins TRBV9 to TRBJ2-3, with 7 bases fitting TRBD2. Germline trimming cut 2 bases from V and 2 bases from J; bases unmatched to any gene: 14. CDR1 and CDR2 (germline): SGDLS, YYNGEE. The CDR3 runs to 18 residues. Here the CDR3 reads CASSVFGRGGVTTDTQYF. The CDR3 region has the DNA TGTGCCAGCAGCGTTTTTGGGCGTGGGGGGGTCACCACAGATACGCAGTATTTT.

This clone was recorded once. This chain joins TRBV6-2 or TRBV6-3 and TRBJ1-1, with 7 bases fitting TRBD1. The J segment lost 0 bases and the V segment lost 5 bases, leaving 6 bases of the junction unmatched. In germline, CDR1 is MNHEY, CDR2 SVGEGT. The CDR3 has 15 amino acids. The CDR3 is CASSRQGPLNTEAFF. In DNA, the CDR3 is TGTGCCAGCAGTCGACAGGGCCCTTTGAACACTGAAGCTTTCTTT.

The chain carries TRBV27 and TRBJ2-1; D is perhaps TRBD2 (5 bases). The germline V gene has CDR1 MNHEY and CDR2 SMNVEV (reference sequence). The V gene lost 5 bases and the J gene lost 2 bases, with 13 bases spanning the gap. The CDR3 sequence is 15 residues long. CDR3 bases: TGTGCCAGCAGTATCTTACATAGCGCCTACAATGAGCAGTTCTTC. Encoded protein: CASSILHSAYNEQFF.

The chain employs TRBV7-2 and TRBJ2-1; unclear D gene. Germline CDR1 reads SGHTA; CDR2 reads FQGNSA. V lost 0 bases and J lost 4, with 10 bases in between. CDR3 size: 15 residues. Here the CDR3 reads CASSLAHAEYNEQFF. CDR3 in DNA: TGTGCCAGCAGCTTAGCGCATGCAGAGTACAATGAGCAGTTCTTC.

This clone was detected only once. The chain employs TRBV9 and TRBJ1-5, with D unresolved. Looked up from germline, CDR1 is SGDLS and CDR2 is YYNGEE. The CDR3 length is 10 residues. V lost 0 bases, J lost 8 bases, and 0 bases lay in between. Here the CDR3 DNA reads TGTGCCAGCAGCGTAGAGCCCCAGCATTTT. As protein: CASSVEPQHF.

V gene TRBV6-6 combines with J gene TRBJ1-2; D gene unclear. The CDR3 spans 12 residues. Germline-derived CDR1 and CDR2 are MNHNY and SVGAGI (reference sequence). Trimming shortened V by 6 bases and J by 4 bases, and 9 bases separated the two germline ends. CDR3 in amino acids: CASSYGPYGYTF. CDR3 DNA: TGTGCCAGCAGCTACGGGCCCTATGGCTACACCTTC.

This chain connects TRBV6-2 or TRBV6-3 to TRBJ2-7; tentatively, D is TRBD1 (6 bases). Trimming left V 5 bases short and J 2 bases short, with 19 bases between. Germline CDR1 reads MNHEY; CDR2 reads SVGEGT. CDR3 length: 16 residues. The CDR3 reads CASSGAGARWTYEQYF. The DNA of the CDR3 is TGTGCCAGCAGTGGGGCAGGGGCCAGGTGGACCTACGAGCAGTACTTC.

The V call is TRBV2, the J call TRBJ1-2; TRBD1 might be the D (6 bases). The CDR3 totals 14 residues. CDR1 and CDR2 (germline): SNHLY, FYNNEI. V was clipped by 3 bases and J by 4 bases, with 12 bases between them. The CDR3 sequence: CASSETGGSYGYTF. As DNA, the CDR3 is TGTGCCAGCAGTGAGACAGGTGGGAGCTATGGCTACACCTTC.

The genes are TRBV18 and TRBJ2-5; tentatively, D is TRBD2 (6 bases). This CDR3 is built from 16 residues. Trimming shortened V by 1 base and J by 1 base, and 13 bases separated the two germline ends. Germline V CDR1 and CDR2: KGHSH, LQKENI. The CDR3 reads CASSPQRGELQETQYF. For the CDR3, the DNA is TGTGCCAGCTCACCACAGCGCGGGGAGCTCCAAGAGACCCAGTACTTC.

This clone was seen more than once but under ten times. The CDR3 is CASLDPGQNTGELFF. For the CDR3, the DNA is TGTGCCAGTCTGGATCCGGGACAGAACACCGGGGAGCTGTTTTTT. The V gene is TRBV19, the J gene TRBJ2-2, with D possibly being TRBD1 (6 bases). Deletions cut 8 bases from V and 1 base from J, with 14 bases between. The CDR3 covers 15 residues. Germline V lookup: CDR1 LNHDA, CDR2 SQIVND (reference sequence).

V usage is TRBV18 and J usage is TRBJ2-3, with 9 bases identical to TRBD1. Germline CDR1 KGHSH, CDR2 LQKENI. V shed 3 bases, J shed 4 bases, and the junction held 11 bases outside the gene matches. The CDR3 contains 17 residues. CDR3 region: CASSPQLAGQGPDTQYF. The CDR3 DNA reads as TGTGCCAGCTCACCCCAGCTGGCGGGACAGGGCCCAGATACGCAGTATTTT.

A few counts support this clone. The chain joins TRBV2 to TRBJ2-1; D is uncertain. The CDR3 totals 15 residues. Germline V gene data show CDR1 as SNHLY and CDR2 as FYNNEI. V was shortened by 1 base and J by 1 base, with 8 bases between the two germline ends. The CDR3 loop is CASSEGRLSYNEQFF. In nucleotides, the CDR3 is TGTGCCAGCAGTGAAGGACGGCTATCCTACAATGAGCAGTTCTTC.

The CDR3 loop is CASSEDRGRSPLHF. In DNA form, the CDR3 reads TGTGCCAGCAGTGAAGACAGGGGTAGGTCACCCCTCCACTTT. The V gene is TRBV2, the J gene TRBJ1-6, with 7 bases that match TRBD1. This CDR3 contains 14 residues. The germline V gene has CDR1 SNHLY and CDR2 FYNNEI. V lost 1 base to trimming and J lost 10 bases; unmatched junction nucleotides: 4.

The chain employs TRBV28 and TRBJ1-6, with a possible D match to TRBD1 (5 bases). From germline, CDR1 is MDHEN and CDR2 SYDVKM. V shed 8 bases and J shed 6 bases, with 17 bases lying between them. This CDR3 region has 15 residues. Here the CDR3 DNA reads TGTGCCAGCGTACCGGGGGGGGAGGGTAATTCACCCCTCCACTTT. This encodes CASVPGGEGNSPLHF.

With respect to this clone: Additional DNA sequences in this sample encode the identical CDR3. The CDR3 DNA follows: TGCGCCAGCAGCTTGGCAGGACAGGGCTCCTACGAGCAGTACTTC. Translating it yields CASSLAGQGSYEQYF. This chain uses TRBV5-1 with TRBJ2-7, with 8 bases matching TRBD1. This CDR3 contains 15 residues. Germline CDR1 is SGHRS and CDR2 is YFSETQ. With 0 bases clipped from V and 0 bases from J, the junction kept 2 bases outside the gene matches.

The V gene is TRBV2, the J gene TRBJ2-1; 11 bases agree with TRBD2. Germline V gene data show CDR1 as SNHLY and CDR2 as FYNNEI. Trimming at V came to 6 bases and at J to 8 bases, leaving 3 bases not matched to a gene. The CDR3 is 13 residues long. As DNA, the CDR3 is TGTGCCAGCAGCCTACTAGCGGGGGATGAGCAGTTCTTC. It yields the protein CASSLLAGDEQFF.

The CDR3 spells CASSLSGRVNTEAFF. In DNA, the CDR3 is TGTGCCAGCAGTTTATCGGGACGAGTGAACACTGAAGCTTTCTTT. V gene TRBV27 combines with J gene TRBJ1-1, with a possible D match to TRBD1 (5 bases). V dropped 0 bases and J dropped 0 bases, with 8 bases sitting between them. The CDR3 has 15 residues. Germline V lookup: CDR1 MNHEY, CDR2 SMNVEV (reference sequence).

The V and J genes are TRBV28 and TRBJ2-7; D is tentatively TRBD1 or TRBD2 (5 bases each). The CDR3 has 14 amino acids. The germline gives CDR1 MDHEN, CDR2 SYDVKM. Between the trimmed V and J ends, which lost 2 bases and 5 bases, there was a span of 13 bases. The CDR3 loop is CASSLEGRVNEQYF. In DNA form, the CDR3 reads TGTGCCAGCAGTTTAGAGGGGCGAGTGAACGAGCAGTACTTC.

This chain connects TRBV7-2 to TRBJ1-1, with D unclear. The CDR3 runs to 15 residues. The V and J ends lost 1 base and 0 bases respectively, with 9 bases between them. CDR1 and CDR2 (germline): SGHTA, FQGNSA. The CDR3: CASSLVEGMNTEAFF. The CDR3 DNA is TGTGCCAGCAGCTTAGTTGAAGGGATGAACACTGAAGCTTTCTTT.

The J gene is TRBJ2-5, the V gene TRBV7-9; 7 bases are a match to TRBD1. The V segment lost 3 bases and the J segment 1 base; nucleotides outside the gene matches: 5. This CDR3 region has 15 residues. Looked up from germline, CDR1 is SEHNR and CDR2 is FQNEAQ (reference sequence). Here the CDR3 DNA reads TGTGCCAGCAGCTTTAACAGGGGTCCCCAAGAGACCCAGTACTTC. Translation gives CASSFNRGPQETQYF.

CDR3 loop: CAWSVLGRGDTDTQYF. In DNA, the CDR3 is TGTGCCTGGAGTGTACTTGGTAGAGGGGACACAGATACGCAGTATTTT. The chain is built from TRBV30 and TRBJ2-3; possibly TRBD1 or TRBD2 for D (5 bases each). Per the germline V gene, CDR1 is GTSNPN and CDR2 is SVGIG (reference sequence). This CDR3 has 16 amino acids. Between the trimmed V and J ends, which lost 0 bases and 2 bases, there was a span of 15 bases.

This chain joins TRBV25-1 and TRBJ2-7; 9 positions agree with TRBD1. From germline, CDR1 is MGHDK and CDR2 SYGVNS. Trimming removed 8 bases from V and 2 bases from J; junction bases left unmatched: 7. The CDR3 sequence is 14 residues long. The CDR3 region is CASGRQGVPYEQYF. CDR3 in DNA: TGTGCCAGCGGGCGACAGGGGGTACCCTACGAGCAGTACTTC.

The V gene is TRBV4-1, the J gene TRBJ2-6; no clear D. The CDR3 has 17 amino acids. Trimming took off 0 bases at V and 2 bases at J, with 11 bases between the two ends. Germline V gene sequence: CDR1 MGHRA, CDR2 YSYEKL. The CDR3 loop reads CASSQDRAGAGANVLTF. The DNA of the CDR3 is TGCGCCAGCAGCCAAGATCGAGCCGGAGCTGGGGCCAACGTCCTGACTTTC.